These T cell receptor beta chains were read from a single sample in a study of OX40 agonist ivuxolimab in advanced cancers. Here immunoSEQ multiplex PCR was the method, and the copy in TCRdb shows in-frame clones only, minus some. The sample shows tens of thousands of clones, less than 85% of them seen only once. The specimen comprised CD4+ or CD8+ T cells sorted from blood, sampled in a trial of the OX40 agonist ivuxolimab. These receptor sequences come from an adult with an advanced solid tumor such as melanoma, head and neck, liver or kidney cancer. Each CDR3 is given with its conserved first and last residue. The D gene is left open where the match is weak. Clone size is given for some rows only: seen once, a few or many times, or a class if the clone is expanded.

- | TRBJ2-1 | TRBV7-6 | 15 | - | TGTGCCAGCAGCAGGAAACAGGGCTCCTACAATGAGCAGTTCTTC | CASSRKQGSYNEQFF
- | TRBJ1-3 | TRBV7-3 | 15 | - | TGTGCCAGCAGCTTAAGTGGACTCTCTGGAAACACCATATATTTT | CASSLSGLSGNTIYF
- | TRBJ2-6 | TRBV19 | 16 | - | TGTGCCAGTAGTATGATTGGCAGGGCTGGGGCCAACGTCCTGACTTTC | CASSMIGRAGANVLTF
- | TRBJ1-5 | TRBV28 | 12 | - | TGTGCCAGCTCCTTACCCCACCAGCCCCAGCATTTT | CASSLPHQPQHF
- | TRBJ2-1 | TRBV5-1 | 16 | - | TGCGCCAGCAGCCGATCCGGGACTGAATCCTACAATGAGCAGTTCTTC | CASSRSGTESYNEQFF
- | TRBJ2-1 | TRBV15 | 16 | TRBD2 | TGTGCCACCAGCAGAGATCCAGCGGGAAGCTACAATGAGCAGTTCTTC | CATSRDPAGSYNEQFF
- | TRBJ2-1 | TRBV28 | 14 | - | TGTGCCAGCAGTTTGTGGGGGGCGGACAATGAGCAGTTCTTC | CASSLWGADNEQFF
- | TRBJ1-2 | TRBV28 | 15 | - | TGTGCCAGCAGTCCCCCCGGGACCGGACACTATGGCTACACCTTC | CASSPPGTGHYGYTF
- | TRBJ1-1 | TRBV21-1 | 11 | - | TGTGCCAGCAGCAAAGACACTGAAGCTTTCTTT | CASSKDTEAFF
- | TRBJ1-1 | TRBV18 | 16 | TRBD1 | TGTGCCAGCTCACCAACCCTGACAGGGATGAACACTGAAGCTTTCTTT | CASSPTLTGMNTEAFF
- | TRBJ1-3 | TRBV28 | 14 | - | TGTGCCAGCAGTAGGGAGGCAGGGGGAAACACCATATATTTT | CASSREAGGNTIYF
- | TRBJ1-1 | TRBV5-4 | 16 | - | TGTGCCAGCAGCCCCTTGACGGGGGGGTCCAACCATGAAGCTTTCTTT | CASSPLTGGSNHEAFF
- | TRBJ1-6 | TRBV4-2 | 14 | - | TGTGCCAGCAGCCAAGAACAGTATAATTCACCCCTCCACTTT | CASSQEQYNSPLHF
once | TRBJ1-2 | TRBV29-1 | 15 | TRBD1 | TGCAGCGTAGCCGGGACAGGTACCTCCAACTATGGCTACACCTTC | CSVAGTGTSNYGYTF
- | TRBJ1-4 | TRBV28 | 14 | - | TGTGCCAGCACCAAGAGGGGGTCTAATGAAAAACTGTTTTTT | CASTKRGSNEKLFF
- | TRBJ1-4 | TRBV5-1 | 11 | - | TGCGCCAGCAGCCAAGGTGAAAAACTGTTTTTT | CASSQGEKLFF
- | TRBJ1-4 | TRBV11-2 | 14 | TRBD1 | TGTGCCAGCAGCCAGACAGGGAGTAATGAAAAACTGTTTTTT | CASSQTGSNEKLFF
- | TRBJ2-2 | TRBV28 | 14 | - | TGTGCCAGCAGCCTGGGACGGAACACCGGGGAGCTGTTTTTT | CASSLGRNTGELFF
- | TRBJ2-7 | TRBV6-5 | 15 | - | TGTGCCAGCAGTTACTCGAGGGACGGAGGCTACGAGCAGTACTTC | CASSYSRDGGYEQYF
once | TRBJ1-2 | TRBV5-6 | 14 | TRBD1 | TGTGCCAGCAGCTTGGACATTACAGGGGTCGGCTACACCTTC | CASSLDITGVGYTF
- | TRBJ1-4 | TRBV28 | 14 | TRBD1 | TGTGCCAGCAGGTCGTACAGGGGGCGTGAAAAACTGTTTTTT | CASRSYRGREKLFF
- | TRBJ1-1 | TRBV5-4 | 14 | - | TGTGCCAGCAGCAGCCAGGGGATGAACACTGAAGCTTTCTTT | CASSSQGMNTEAFF
- | TRBJ2-7 | TRBV11-2 | 11 | - | TGTGCCGGCAGCTTAAACTACGAGCAGTACTTC | CAGSLNYEQYF
- | TRBJ1-3 | TRBV4-1 | 15 | - | TGCGCCAGCAGCCAAGACGAACGGTCTGGAAACACCATATATTTT | CASSQDERSGNTIYF
once | TRBJ2-7 | TRBV28 | 15 | - | TGTGCCAGCAGTATCTCAGGGACATCAATCTACGAGCAGTACTTC | CASSISGTSIYEQYF
few | TRBJ2-2 | TRBV28 | 17 | TRBD2 | TGTGCCAGCATTCTAGCGGGAGGCGTCGCGAACACCGGGGAGCTGTTTTTT | CASILAGGVANTGELFF
- | TRBJ1-2 | TRBV7-2 | 16 | - | TGTGCCAGCAGCGGGAGGGTATCGGGACAAGGAAATGGCTACACCTTC | CASSGRVSGQGNGYTF
- | TRBJ2-3 | TRBV7-2 | 14 | - | TGTGCCAGCAGCTCACTCAGGGGCACAGATACGCAGTATTTT | CASSSLRGTDTQYF
- | TRBJ2-5 | TRBV5-1 | 15 | TRBD2 | TGCGCCAGCAGCTTGGAGCGGGGGGGCCGGGAGACCCAGTACTTC | CASSLERGGRETQYF
- | TRBJ2-1 | TRBV4-2 | 16 | TRBD2 | TGTGCCAGCAGCCAAGCCCGACTAGCGAGCGACAATGAGCAGTTCTTC | CASSQARLASDNEQFF
- | TRBJ2-5 | TRBV6-5 | 11 | - | TGTGCCTGTCGGGGGCCGGAGACCCAGTACTTC | CACRGPETQYF
few | TRBJ1-1 | TRBV11-2 | 14 | TRBD1 | TGTGCCAGCACCCAGGGGGGGAAGGTGACTGAAGCTTTCTTT | CASTQGGKVTEAFF
- | TRBJ2-4 | TRBV2 | 16 | - | TGTGCCAGCAGTGAAGGAGAGACTGGGGCTAAAAACATTCAGTACTTC | CASSEGETGAKNIQYF